The 21 T cell receptor beta chains below come from one sample, sequenced in a study of beta chain features in type 1 diabetes. The study reverse transcribed the entire isolated RNA, so it sequenced expressed TCRB transcripts. The protocol was immunoSEQ multiplex PCR, while the TCRdb copy is restricted to in-frame clones and leaves out a portion. The sample carries approximately 380,000 clones, around 15% recorded once. Sequencing input: naive CD4+ T cells from blood. These receptors were collected from a woman between 18 and 30 years old in good health.

V gene TRBV18 combines with J gene TRBJ1-1; perhaps TRBD1 as D (5 bases). V was pared by 11 bases and J by 1 base, with 11 bases between. Germline loops: CDR1 KGHSH, CDR2 LQKENI. The length of the CDR3 is 12 residues. In DNA, the CDR3 is TGTGCCGGCGGGGCGGCGAACACTGAAGCTTTCTTT. As protein: CAGGAANTEAFF.

The chain is built from TRBV23-1 and TRBJ1-1, with D perhaps matching TRBD1 (5 bases). TRBV23-1 has ORF status, its function being uncertain. This CDR3 has 13 residues. Trimming removed 3 bases at V and 5 bases at J, with 10 bases between. CDR3 region: CASSHQGGTEAFF. The DNA for the CDR3 is TGCGCCAGCAGTCATCAGGGCGGAACTGAAGCTTTCTTT.

This CDR3 reads CASSFQAGGLGSYNEQFF. CDR3 DNA: TGTGCCAGCAGCTTCCAAGCGGGAGGGCTGGGATCGTACAATGAGCAGTTCTTC. The genes are TRBV13 and TRBJ2-1; 10 bases map to TRBD2. V was pared by 3 bases and J by 4 bases, with 12 bases of the junction left unmatched. Germline V gene data show CDR1 as PRHDT and CDR2 as FYEKMQ (reference sequence). CDR3 length: 18 amino acids.

CDR3 residues: CASSLNRGTEAFF. As DNA, the CDR3 is TGTGCCAGCAGCTTAAATCGGGGTACTGAAGCTTTCTTT. The rearrangement joins TRBV13 to TRBJ1-1; D gene uncertain. Trimming shortened V by 2 bases and J by 5 bases, and 9 bases separated the two germline ends. Per the germline V gene, CDR1 is PRHDT and CDR2 is FYEKMQ (reference sequence). The CDR3 extends over 13 amino acids.

In this sample, this clone turned up a few times. The chain is built from TRBV9 and TRBJ1-2; 12 bases align to TRBD1. CDR1 SGDLS and CDR2 YYNGEE come from the germline V gene. The V and J ends lost 3 bases and 8 bases, in that order; junction bases with no gene match: 8. The CDR3 covers 15 residues. The CDR3 here is CASSAWGQGARGYTF. The CDR3 DNA reads TGTGCCAGCAGCGCCTGGGGACAGGGGGCGCGCGGCTACACCTTC.

This clone appeared a few times. The V and J genes are TRBV10-3 and TRBJ2-1; 15 bases map to TRBD2. Per germline, CDR1 ENHRY and CDR2 SYGVKD. The V and J ends lost 8 bases and 7 bases, in that order; junction bases with no gene match: 9. The CDR3 consists of 16 residues. CDR3 DNA sequence: TGTGCCATCGCTCCGGGACTAGCGGGAGGTTGGAATGAGCAGTTCTTC. This sequence encodes CAIAPGLAGGWNEQFF.

This clone has just a few counts. This CDR3 is CASSIEGVQTQYF. In DNA, the CDR3 is TGTGCCAGTAGTATAGAAGGGGTACAGACCCAGTACTTC. The chain recombines TRBV19 with TRBJ2-5; maybe TRBD1 (5 bases). Germline CDR1 LNHDA, CDR2 SQIVND (reference sequence). V dropped 0 bases and J dropped 6 bases, with 8 bases sitting between them. This CDR3 spans 13 amino acids.

The V gene is TRBV2, the J gene TRBJ2-7; tentatively, D is TRBD2 (5 bases). CDR1 and CDR2 from the germline V gene are SNHLY and FYNNEI. This CDR3 comprises 13 residues. Trimming removed 7 bases at V and 3 bases at J, with 13 bases between. In DNA form, the CDR3 reads TGTGCCAGCATTGTCGGGATCCGCTACGAGCAGTACTTC. Protein: CASIVGIRYEQYF.

V and J are TRBV7-9 and TRBJ2-1; 8 bases agree with TRBD2. Per the germline V gene, CDR1 is SEHNR and CDR2 is FQNEAQ (reference sequence). V shed 4 bases, J shed 4 bases, and the junction held 6 bases outside the gene matches. This CDR3 has 15 residues. The CDR3 coding sequence is TGTGCCAGCAGCTCTCTAGCGGGCAGATACAATGAGCAGTTCTTC. This gives the protein CASSSLAGRYNEQFF.

V usage is TRBV7-9 and J usage is TRBJ2-3; TRBD2 might be the D (6 bases). Deletions cut 6 bases from V and 0 bases from J, with 7 bases between. The V gene's germline CDR1 is SEHNR and CDR2 FQNEAQ (reference sequence). CDR3 length: 13 residues. The CDR3 DNA follows: TGTGCCAGCAGAGGGACTAGCACAGATACGCAGTATTTT. Its translation: CASRGTSTDTQYF.

The genes are TRBV30 and TRBJ1-2; TRBD1 might be the D (5 bases). This CDR3 has 17 amino acids. V was pared by 3 bases and J by 4 bases, with 24 bases between. Germline CDR1 is GTSNPN and CDR2 is SVGIG (reference sequence). The CDR3 nucleotides read TGTGCCTGGAGCAAGTTGGGGGGACGGAGGACTCTCTATGGCTACACCTTC. Translated: CAWSKLGGRRTLYGYTF.

This clone was seen only a few times. This rearrangement joins TRBV7-9 to TRBJ1-1, with D perhaps TRBD1 (5 bases). Germline V gene sequence: CDR1 SEHNR, CDR2 FQNEAQ (reference sequence). The CDR3 sequence is 15 residues long. The germline V and J ends were trimmed by 5 bases and 5 bases, with 18 bases remaining between them. The CDR3 is CASSPVGGDGTEAFF. CDR3 nucleotides: TGTGCCAGCAGCCCGGTTGGGGGGGATGGAACTGAAGCTTTCTTT.

This chain connects TRBV27 to TRBJ2-1; tentatively, D is TRBD2 (6 bases). CDR1 is MNHEY, CDR2 SMNVEV, per germline (reference sequence). CDR3 length equals 17 residues. Trimming removed 5 bases from V and 6 bases from J, with 23 bases in between. Written as DNA, the CDR3 is TGTGCCAGCAGTAATCTAGCGCGACCACGAGCGATCAATGAGCAGTTCTTC. Translating gives CASSNLARPRAINEQFF.

The V and J genes are TRBV29-1 and TRBJ1-1; D gene uncertain. CDR3 length: 10 residues. Looked up from germline, CDR1 is SQVTM and CDR2 is ANQGSEA. The V gene lost 4 bases and the J gene lost 6 bases, with 6 bases spanning the gap. This CDR3 reads CSVAEAEAFF. CDR3 DNA: TGCAGCGTTGCGGAGGCTGAAGCTTTCTTT.

This clone was counted only a few times. The rearrangement uses TRBV27 and TRBJ1-2, with 9 bases aligning to TRBD1. CDR1 and CDR2 (germline): MNHEY, SMNVEV (reference sequence). Trimming cost V 8 bases and J 14 bases; bases outside gene matches: 9. The CDR3 consists of 11 residues. CDR3 nucleotide sequence: TGTGCCAGCTGGGACAGGGCCCCAATAACCTTC. Its translation is CASWDRAPITF.

This clone was counted a few times. The CDR3 protein is CASSQFGTENQPQHF. The CDR3 DNA reads TGCGCCAGCAGTCAGTTCGGGACAGAGAATCAGCCCCAGCATTTT. J is TRBJ1-5 and V is TRBV23-1; 7 nucleotides align to TRBD1. Being an ORF, TRBV23-1 has a function that is uncertain. V shed 3 bases, J shed 4 bases, and the junction held 6 bases outside the gene matches. The CDR3 has 15 amino acids.

The sample holds a few counts of this clone. V gene TRBV11-2 combines with J gene TRBJ2-1; D may be TRBD2 (6 bases). The CDR3 has 14 amino acids. Germline loops: CDR1 SGHAT, CDR2 FQNNGV. Between the trimmed V and J ends, which lost 7 bases and 9 bases, there was a span of 19 bases. The CDR3 is CASKVDREHSEQFF. The CDR3 DNA is TGTGCCAGCAAGGTGGATCGGGAGCATAGTGAGCAGTTCTTC. The whole variable domain, filled in from reference TRBV11-2 and TRBJ2-1, reads EAGVAQSPRYKIIEKRQSVAFWCNPISGHATLYWYQQILGQGPKLLIQFQNNGVVDDSQLPKDRFSAERLKGVDSTLKIQPAKLEDSAVYLCASKVDREHSEQFFGPGTRLTVL.

This clone was observed a handful of times. The chain carries TRBV7-9 and TRBJ2-7, with 7 nucleotides matching TRBD1. The V segment lost 5 bases and the J segment 5 bases; nucleotides outside the gene matches: 12. Germline loops: CDR1 SEHNR, CDR2 FQNEAQ (reference sequence). The CDR3 is 15 residues long. The CDR3 bases are TGTGCCAGCAGCCTAGTGGGGCGGACAGGCGACGAGCAGTACTTC. It translates to CASSLVGRTGDEQYF.

This clone has a handful of counts. J is TRBJ2-5 and V is TRBV28; D is perhaps TRBD2 (5 bases). The germline CDR1 and CDR2 sequences are MDHEN and SYDVKM. The CDR3 loop spans 10 amino acids. V was cut by 8 bases and J by 11 bases, with 12 bases left in between. The CDR3 here is CASWQREQYF. The CDR3 region has the DNA TGTGCCAGCTGGCAGAGGGAGCAGTACTTC.

The chain combines TRBV28 with TRBJ2-3; 10 positions match TRBD2. CDR1 is MDHEN, CDR2 SYDVKM, per germline. The CDR3 spans 14 residues. The V segment lost 6 bases and the J segment 3 bases; nucleotides outside the gene matches: 3. CDR3 sequence (DNA): TGTGCCAGCAGAGCTAGCGGGAGTACAGATACGCAGTATTTT. Its protein product is CASRASGSTDTQYF.

This clone was found a few times. V is TRBV5-1 and J is TRBJ2-5; D call uncertain. Germline-derived CDR1 and CDR2 are SGHRS and YFSETQ. This CDR3 spans 12 amino acids. The V gene lost 2 bases and the J gene lost 2 bases, with 4 bases spanning the gap. DNA for the CDR3: TGCGCCAGCAGCTTCCAACAAGAGACCCAGTACTTC. Translation: CASSFQQETQYF. Full variable domain (remainder filled in from reference TRBV5-1 and TRBJ2-5): KAGVTQTPRYLIKTRGQQVTLSCSPISGHRSVSWYQQTPGQGLQFLFEYFSETQRNKGNFPGRFSGRQFSNSRSEMNVSTLELGDSALYLCASSFQQETQYFGPGTRLLVL.